This TCR beta chain was sequenced for a study of blood T cell repertoires in COVID-19 (TCRdb year 2020). About the study as a whole: Collaborator samples came from the United States, Italy and Spain and covered acute and convalescent phases of COVID-19. The prospective study material was composed of cDNA or gDNA derived from T cells, B-cell-depleted T cells, or PBMCs. Subjects who had been exposed to COVID-19, were actively infected with it, or had recovered from it provided the deeply sampled blood TCRbeta repertoires that made up the dataset. The repertoires were made available in a free public database intended to serve as a resource for research on the immune response to SARS-CoV-2. The samples were drawn from two sources: the first 160 participants of the ongoing ImmuneRACE study, and 1,200 or so subjects contributed by 6 global collaborators. The sample metadata nearly always contained a de-identified subject ID, COVID-19 status, age in years and sex. Where available, HLA class I and class II types were obtained from metadata supplied by the sample provider rather than from assay-based typing. What the authors observed across the whole study: The amount of clinical and demographic metadata varied by source and participant and was provided uncurated.

TCRbeta CDR3 regions were amplified from genomic DNA using the immunoSEQ Assay, a bias-controlled multiplex PCR. On the study's bioinformatics: Within the assay, amplification of reference gene primers was used to estimate how many nucleated cells each sample contained. To quantify the absolute abundance of each unique TCRbeta CDR3 rearrangement, sequence reads were collapsed and filtered. For each sample, productive Simpson clonality was calculated as the square root of Simpson's diversity index across productive rearrangements. TCRdb took over this immuneACCESS table, retaining in-frame rearrangements with V and J assigned. Such tables are incomplete; in checked studies, under half of the missing clones stem from an unresolved V gene, and the remainder is unexplained. That table supplies the V and J calls and clone size; D and trimming were determined from the DNA. The sample profile shows about 230,000 clones; 85% to 90% of them were found once. The ten largest clones take up approximately 10% of the sample.

Remarks on this clone: It lacks a known antigen. Base qualities are missing; no much larger clone stands one base away.

One collaborating source in Seattle enrolled patients while the patients were actively infected and followed the patients over time throughout the course of disease. Each collaborating institution followed its own protocols to collect whole blood in K2EDTA tubes. For TCRbeta analysis, collaborators shipped samples as frozen whole blood, isolated PBMCs, or DNA extracted from either of those sample types. The sequence was obtained from a man aged 45-65 years with COVID-19, enrolled during active disease. The specimen sequenced was peripheral blood.

The CDR3: CASRLGQGIDEQFF. The sequenced DNA is TGTGCCAGCAGGTTGGGACAGGGGATTGATGAGCAGTTCTTC. The chain employs TRBV2 and TRBJ2-1, and TRBD1 aligns with 10 junction nucleotides. The CDR3 sequence holds 14 residues, the cysteine and phenylalanine included. Here the CDR3 DNA is all that survives: 42 bases in frame from base 1. CDR1 SNHLY and CDR2 FYNNEI are derived from the germline V gene. V has 6 bases trimmed and J has 8 bases trimmed; junction bases matching no gene number 7.